A single sample gave rise to the 11 T cell receptor beta chains below, sequenced in a study of high-grade serous ovarian cancer treatment subgroups. TCRdb's table, derived via immunoSEQ multiplex PCR, lists solely in-frame clones and lacks some. This sample has under 3,000 clones, with roughly 70% found just once. Tumor tissue was taken before any definitive surgery or chemotherapy was given. The sequencing sample was made of tumor tissue. The receptor source for this set is a human donor with high-grade serous ovarian cancer.

The chain recombines TRBV5-4 with TRBJ1-2; the D gene is possibly TRBD1 (6 bases). The CDR3 is 15 residues long. The germline V gene has CDR1 SGHNT and CDR2 YYREEE (reference sequence). Deletions cut 0 bases from V and 4 bases from J, with 13 bases between. The CDR3 bases are TGTGCCAGCAGCTTGGATCAGGGGAAGGTCTATGGCTACACCTTC. Amino acid sequence: CASSLDQGKVYGYTF.

The chain combines TRBV28 with TRBJ1-4; 7 nucleotides align to TRBD1. The CDR3 sequence is 15 residues long. V shed 6 bases, J shed 3 bases, and the junction held 7 bases outside the gene matches. The V gene's germline CDR1 is MDHEN and CDR2 SYDVKM. For the CDR3, the DNA is TGTGCCAGCAGCCCTCCGGGACAGCCTAATGAAAAACTGTTTTTT. Protein product: CASSPPGQPNEKLFF.

This sequence joins TRBV10-2 and TRBJ2-7, with D possibly TRBD1 on 6 matching bases. CDR1 WSHSY and CDR2 SAAADI come from the germline V gene. The CDR3 runs to 14 residues. Trimming shortened V by 1 base and J by 7 bases, and 14 bases separated the two germline ends. The CDR3: CASSEFADRGEQYF. The CDR3, as DNA: TGCGCCAGCAGTGAGTTCGCAGATAGGGGGGAGCAGTACTTC.

V is TRBV29-1 and J is TRBJ1-1, with a possible D match to TRBD1 (6 bases). Germline CDR1 is SQVTM and CDR2 is ANQGSEA. Between the trimmed V and J ends, which lost 2 bases and 5 bases, there was a span of 24 bases. This CDR3 has 17 amino acids. CDR3 residues: CSVESPVVGQGWTEAFF. Written as DNA, the CDR3 is TGCAGCGTTGAATCCCCGGTTGTGGGGCAGGGGTGGACTGAAGCTTTCTTT.

V usage is TRBV18 and J usage is TRBJ2-3; TRBD1 agrees at 7 bases. The length of the CDR3 is 16 residues. J was trimmed by 3 bases and V by 3 bases; bases with no gene match: 9. Germline CDR1 reads KGHSH; CDR2 reads LQKENI. Here the CDR3 DNA reads TGTGCCAGCTCACCGTCTATGGCAGGGGGAACAGATACGCAGTATTTT. Encoded protein: CASSPSMAGGTDTQYF.

The chain couples TRBV5-1 to TRBJ2-1; TRBD1 is a possible D gene (5 bases). Germline CDR1 reads SGHRS; CDR2 reads YFSETQ. The V end lost 4 bases, the J end lost 6 bases, and 17 bases lay between the germline ends. The CDR3 spans 15 residues. Here the CDR3 reads CASSVQGGPGNEQFF. In nucleotides, the CDR3 is TGCGCCAGCAGCGTTCAGGGTGGGCCGGGCAATGAGCAGTTCTTC.

The rearrangement uses TRBV10-1 and TRBJ2-3; 11 nucleotides align to TRBD2. Germline-derived CDR1 and CDR2 are WNHNN and SYGVQD (reference sequence). There are 17 residues in the CDR3. The V segment lost 0 bases and the J segment 6 bases; nucleotides outside the gene matches: 8. The CDR3 loop reads CASSESGLAGHPDTQYF. The CDR3, as DNA: TGCGCCAGCAGTGAGTCTGGACTAGCGGGTCATCCGGATACGCAGTATTTT.

This rearrangement joins TRBV5-8 to TRBJ1-2; TRBD1 is a possible D gene (5 bases). Trimming left V 4 bases short and J 5 bases short, with 12 bases between. CDR1 is SGHTS, CDR2 YDEGEE, per germline. This CDR3 comprises 13 residues. CDR3 bases: TGTGCCAGCAGCCGGACATCTTTTTATGGCTACACCTTC. It yields the protein CASSRTSFYGYTF.

J is TRBJ1-1 and V is TRBV7-9; weak D call: TRBD1 (5 bases). CDR1 is SEHNR, CDR2 FQNEAQ, per germline (reference sequence). The CDR3 length is 13 residues. Trimming took 8 bases from V and 3 from J, leaving 13 bases between them. The CDR3 bases are TGTGCCAGCGGATTTAGCAGGGACACTGAAGCTTTCTTT. Translation: CASGFSRDTEAFF.

This clone was recorded a few times. The J gene is TRBJ2-2, the V gene TRBV13; 7 bases align to TRBD2. Unmatched junction bases numbered 11, after V lost 10 bases and J lost 0 bases. The length of the CDR3 is 16 residues. The germline gives CDR1 PRHDT, CDR2 FYEKMQ (reference sequence). CDR3 coding DNA: TGTGCCACCCTAAGAGAGCGGGGCTCGAACACCGGGGAGCTGTTTTTT. It encodes CATLRERGSNTGELFF.

The chain joins TRBV6-5 to TRBJ1-4; 7 bases are shared with TRBD1. Germline assignment: CDR1 MNHEY and CDR2 SVGAGI. The CDR3 spans 15 residues. Trimming at V came to 5 bases and at J to 2 bases, leaving 5 bases not matched to a gene. CDR3 protein: CASSPTGVTNEKLFF. In nucleotides, the CDR3 is TGTGCCAGCAGTCCTACAGGGGTCACTAATGAAAAACTGTTTTTT.